This TCR beta chain was retrieved from a study of cytomegalovirus exposure and HLA in healthy donors. Vbeta (60) and Jbeta (13) primers were used in the PCR. Method: immunoSEQ multiplex PCR; TCRdb's copy keeps in-frame clones and lacks some. Of some 250,000 clones in the sample, around 80% were seen once. CDR1 and CDR2 (germline): MNHEY, SMNVEV (reference sequence). The CDR3 runs 11 residues. Trimming shortened V by 2 bases and J by 6 bases, and 2 bases separated the two germline ends. The TCR comes from a woman aged 40 to 49 in good health and CMV-seropositive. J is TRBJ2-1 and V is TRBV27; D remains ambiguous. Sequenced input: PBMCs. The CDR3, as DNA: TGTGCCAGCAGTTTACTCAATGAGCAGTTCTTC. Its protein product is CASSLLNEQFF.